These 15 T cell receptor beta chains share one sample of origin, sequenced in a study of siplizumab effects on memory and regulatory T cells. Assay used: immunoSEQ multiplex PCR; TCRdb lists only in-frame clones, some missing. The table records more than 60,000 clones, just over 95% of them present only once. Sequencing used naive CD8+ T cells sorted from blood. The source is a human donor in good health.

The V and J genes are TRBV6-5 and TRBJ1-1; 7 bases agree with TRBD1. This CDR3 is 15 amino acids long. Trimming at V came to 2 bases and at J to 7 bases, leaving 10 bases not matched to a gene. Germline lookup yields CDR1 MNHEY and CDR2 SVGAGI. The DNA of the CDR3 is TGTGCCAGCAGTTACCACAGGGGCCGCTCGGATGAAGCTTTCTTT. It translates to CASSYHRGRSDEAFF.

This clone was detected only a few times. V usage is TRBV30 and J usage is TRBJ1-1; D gene ambiguous. Deletions cut 1 base from V and 0 bases from J, with 6 bases between. Germline CDR1 and CDR2: GTSNPN and SVGIG (reference sequence). The CDR3 runs 13 residues. The CDR3 reads CAWSDTLNTEAFF. In DNA, the CDR3 is TGTGCCTGGAGTGACACCTTGAACACTGAAGCTTTCTTT. Full variable domain (outside the CDR3, taken from reference TRBV30 and TRBJ1-1): SQTIHQWPATLVQPVGSPLSLECTVEGTSNPNLYWYRQAAGRGLQLLFYSVGIGQISSEVPQNLSASRPQDRQFILSSKKLLLSDSGFYLCAWSDTLNTEAFFGQGTRLTVV.

Points on this clone: The sample contains more than one DNA sequence encoding this CDR3. The chain uses TRBV9 and TRBJ2-3; TRBD2 matches at 8 bases. Germline V gives CDR1 SGDLS, CDR2 YYNGEE. The CDR3 is 14 residues long. V was clipped by 1 base and J by 3 bases; unmatched bases: 1. CDR3 amino acids: CASSVSGGTDTQYF. The DNA of the CDR3 is TGTGCCAGCAGCGTAAGCGGGGGAACAGATACGCAGTATTTT.

The J gene is TRBJ2-3, the V gene TRBV5-4, with no clear D. The CDR3 has 11 residues. V lost 2 bases and J 6 bases, leaving 4 bases between the germline ends. Germline CDR1 is SGHNT and CDR2 is YYREEE (reference sequence). CDR3 region: CASSFGDTQYF. The CDR3 nucleotides read TGTGCCAGCAGCTTCGGGGATACGCAGTATTTT.

The chain employs TRBV6-6 and TRBJ2-2; a possible D gene is TRBD2 (6 bases). Germline assignment: CDR1 MNHNY and CDR2 SVGAGI (reference sequence). This CDR3 comprises 12 residues. V was shortened by 6 bases and J by 13 bases, with 15 bases between the two germline ends. The DNA of the CDR3 is TGTGCCAGCAGCCTGACGGGAGCCGTGCTGTTTTTT. This encodes CASSLTGAVLFF.

Notes on this clone: The limits of the CDR3 on the DNA are not certain, so only TCRdb's listed CDR3 is given. The genes are TRBV27 and TRBJ1-6; the table's D gene call, TRBD1, was not cross checked with the DNA. The germline CDR1 and CDR2 sequences are MNHEY and SMNVEV (reference sequence). The CDR3 totals 16 residues, both ends included. The CDR3 is CASSSSLSSYNSPLHF.

Points on this clone: The sample holds other DNA sequences that translate to the same CDR3. The rearrangement joins TRBV5-1 to TRBJ2-7; D gene ambiguous. The CDR3 is 12 residues long. CDR1 and CDR2 from the germline V gene are SGHRS and YFSETQ. V lost 2 bases and J lost 3, with 6 bases in between. The CDR3 region is CASSLGGYEQYF. The CDR3 region has the DNA TGCGCCAGCAGCTTAGGCGGCTACGAGCAGTACTTC.

The rearrangement links TRBV19 to TRBJ2-7; tentatively, D is TRBD1 (5 bases). This CDR3 region has 14 residues. Between the trimmed V and J ends, which lost 3 bases and 2 bases, there was a span of 11 bases. CDR1 is LNHDA and CDR2 is SQIVND in the germline V gene (reference sequence). CDR3: CASSMMPGTYEQYF. CDR3 DNA: TGTGCCAGTAGTATGATGCCAGGGACCTACGAGCAGTACTTC. The full variable domain, with the rest looked up from reference TRBV19 and TRBJ2-7, is DGGITQSPKYLFRKEGQNVTLSCEQNLNHDAMYWYRQDPGQGLRLIYYSQIVNDFQKGDIAEGYSVSREKKESFPLTVTSAQKNPTAFYLCASSMMPGTYEQYFGPGTRLTVT.

This chain joins TRBV28 and TRBJ1-1; D is undetermined. The CDR3 covers 16 residues. The germline V and J ends were trimmed by 5 bases and 0 bases, with 16 bases remaining between them. The germline CDR1 and CDR2 sequences are MDHEN and SYDVKM. The CDR3 DNA reads TGTGCCAGCAGTCCCTTATGGGGAGGGATGAACACTGAAGCTTTCTTT. Its translation: CASSPLWGGMNTEAFF.

This rearrangement joins TRBV2 to TRBJ2-5; 12 bases align to TRBD2. The CDR3 contains 12 residues. The J segment lost 7 bases and the V segment lost 9 bases, leaving 3 bases of the junction unmatched. Per germline, CDR1 SNHLY and CDR2 FYNNEI. Written as DNA, the CDR3 is TGTGCCAGTTCGACTAGCGGGGGGACCCAGTACTTC. This sequence encodes CASSTSGGTQYF.

The chain uses TRBV4-1 and TRBJ1-1; 7 positions agree with TRBD1. Germline-derived CDR1 and CDR2 are MGHRA and YSYEKL. After removal of 1 base from V and 10 bases from J, the junction contained 0 bases not matched to a gene. CDR3 length: 11 amino acids. This chain's CDR3 is CASSQGQGAFF. The CDR3, as DNA: TGCGCCAGCAGCCAAGGACAGGGAGCTTTCTTT.

This chain joins TRBV7-9 and TRBJ2-7; D is perhaps TRBD1 (6 bases). Germline V gives CDR1 SEHNR, CDR2 FQNEAQ (reference sequence). The V end was cut by 7 bases, the J end by 2 bases, with 15 bases between. CDR3 length: 14 residues. The CDR3 coding sequence is TGTGCCAGCACCGAGACAGGCCTAACCTACGAGCAGTACTTC. Translated, it gives CASTETGLTYEQYF. Full variable domain (rest looked up from reference TRBV7-9 and TRBJ2-7): DTGVSQNPRHKITKRGQNVTFRCDPISEHNRLYWYRQTLGQGPEFLTYFQNEAQLEKSRLLSDRFSAERPKGSFSTLEIQRTEQGDSAMYLCASTETGLTYEQYFGPGTRLTVT.

The chain is built from TRBV10-3 and TRBJ2-7; the match to TRBD1 covers 7 bases. V was clipped by 3 bases and J by 0 bases; unmatched bases: 5. From germline, CDR1 is ENHRY and CDR2 SYGVKD. CDR3 length: 15 residues. CDR3 region: CAISDPDRDSYEQYF. Written as DNA, the CDR3 is TGTGCCATCAGTGACCCCGACAGGGACTCCTACGAGCAGTACTTC.

This chain connects TRBV28 to TRBJ2-7; no definite D call. Germline V gene lookup returns CDR1 MDHEN and CDR2 SYDVKM. Trimming cost V 3 bases and J 2 bases, with 8 bases left between them. The CDR3 sequence is 13 residues long. The CDR3 nucleotides are TGTGCCAGCAGTTTCCTCGATGCCTACGAGCAGTACTTC. Translation gives CASSFLDAYEQYF.

The rearrangement joins TRBV9 to TRBJ1-2; tentative D call: TRBD1 (6 bases). The CDR3 contains 16 residues. Germline V gene lookup returns CDR1 SGDLS and CDR2 YYNGEE. V was pared by 0 bases and J by 8 bases, with 20 bases between. The CDR3 sequence is CASSVDLTGSDGGYTF. The CDR3 DNA follows: TGTGCCAGCAGCGTAGATTTGACAGGATCGGACGGGGGCTACACCTTC.